This TCR beta chain emerged from a study of T cells in localized non-small cell lung cancer. The J segment lost 3 bases and the V segment lost 0 bases, leaving 5 bases of the junction unmatched. The CDR3 has 15 amino acids. Germline loops: CDR1 SGHKS, CDR2 YYEKEE (reference sequence). Sequencing used immunoSEQ multiplex PCR; TCRdb keeps in-frame clones, though not all of them. The table shows around 91,000 clones, with about 87% occurring only once. Study-level results: Across samples, adjacent lung featured a median roughly 62 of the top 100 tumor clones.

A note on this clone: Its antigen is not identified.

The source material was peripheral blood, sampled before any cancer treatment. The rearrangement uses TRBV5-5 and TRBJ2-7; TRBD1 agrees at 8 bases. The clonotype originates from a man aged 40-75 years with stage I squamous cell lung carcinoma. CDR3 DNA: TGTGCCAGCAGCTTGGATTCAGGGGGCAACTACGAGCAGTACTTC. Amino acids: CASSLDSGGNYEQYF. Supplemented by reference TRBV5-5 and TRBJ2-7, the full variable domain reads DAGVTQSPTHLIKTRGQQVTLRCSPISGHKSVSWYQQVLGQGPQFIFQYYEKEERGRGNFPDRFSARQFPNYSSELNVNALLLGDSALYLCASSLDSGGNYEQYFGPGTRLTVT.